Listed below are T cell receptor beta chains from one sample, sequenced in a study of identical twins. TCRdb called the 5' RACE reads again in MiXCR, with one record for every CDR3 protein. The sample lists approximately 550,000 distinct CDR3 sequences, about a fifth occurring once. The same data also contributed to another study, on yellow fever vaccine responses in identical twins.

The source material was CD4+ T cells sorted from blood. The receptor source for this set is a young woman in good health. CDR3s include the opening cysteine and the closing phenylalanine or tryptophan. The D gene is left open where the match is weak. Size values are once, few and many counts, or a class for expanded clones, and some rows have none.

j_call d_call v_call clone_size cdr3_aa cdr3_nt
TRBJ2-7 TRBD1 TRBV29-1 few CSGTLGTATSYEQYF TGCAGCGGGACATTAGGGACAGCAACCTCCTACGAGCAGTACTTC
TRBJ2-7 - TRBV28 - CASSSGTSPYEQYF TGTGCCAGCAGTTCCGGGACCTCCCCCTACGAGCAGTACTTC
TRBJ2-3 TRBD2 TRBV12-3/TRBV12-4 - CASRRLAGGIDTQYF TGTGCCAGCAGAAGACTAGCGGGAGGGATTGATACGCAGTATTTT
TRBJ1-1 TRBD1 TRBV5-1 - CASSLLDRGQSMNTEAFF TGCGCCAGCAGCTTGCTTGACAGGGGGCAATCAATGAACACTGAAGCTTTCTTT
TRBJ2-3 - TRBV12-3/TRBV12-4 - CASSLGGGLADTQYF TGTGCCAGCAGTTTAGGGGGGGGCCTCGCAGATACGCAGTATTTT
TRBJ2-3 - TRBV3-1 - CASSQAPGRTDTQYF TGTGCCAGCAGCCAAGCCCCCGGTCGCACAGATACGCAGTATTTT
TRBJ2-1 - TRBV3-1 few CASSQGGGVNEQFF TGTGCCAGCAGCCAAGGGGGCGGGGTGAATGAGCAGTTCTTC
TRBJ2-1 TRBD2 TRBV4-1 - CASSQTMGTSGNNEQFF TGCGCCAGCAGCCAAACTATGGGGACTAGCGGTAACAATGAGCAGTTCTTC
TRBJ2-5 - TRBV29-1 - CSVPVGGKTQYF TGCAGCGTGCCGGTTGGGGGAAAGACCCAGTACTTC
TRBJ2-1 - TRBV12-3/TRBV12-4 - CASSLAATYNEQFF TGTGCCAGTTCGTTAGCGGCTACCTACAATGAGCAGTTCTTC
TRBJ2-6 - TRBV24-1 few CATSDPTGANVLTF TGTGCCACCAGTGACCCCACTGGGGCCAACGTCCTGACTTTC
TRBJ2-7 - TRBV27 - CASSPMERSYSYEQYF TGTGCCAGCAGCCCCATGGAGCGATCATACTCCTACGAGCAGTACTTC
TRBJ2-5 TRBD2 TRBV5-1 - CASSDSGEETQYF TGCGCCAGCAGCGATAGCGGGGAAGAGACCCAGTACTTC
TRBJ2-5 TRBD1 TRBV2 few CASRGQQETQYF TGTGCCAGCAGGGGACAGCAAGAGACCCAGTACTTC
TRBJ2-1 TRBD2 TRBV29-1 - CSARLAGHEQFF TGCAGCGCTCGACTAGCTGGCCATGAGCAGTTCTTC
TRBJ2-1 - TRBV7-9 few CASSSTSGTQGHNEQFF TGTGCCAGCAGCTCTACTTCCGGGACTCAAGGTCACAATGAGCAGTTCTTC
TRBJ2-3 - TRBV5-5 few CASSLDVKDTQYF TGTGCCAGCAGTCTAGATGTAAAGGATACGCAGTATTTT
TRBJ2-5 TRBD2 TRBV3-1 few CASSQGTRTKETQYF TGTGCCAGCAGCCAAGGGACTAGGACAAAAGAGACCCAGTACTTC
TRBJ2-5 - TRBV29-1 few CSAAPREQETQYF TGCAGCGCCGCCCCCAGGGAGCAAGAGACCCAGTACTTC
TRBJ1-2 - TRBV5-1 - CASSLDLPTETKYGYTF TGCGCCAGCAGCTTGGATTTACCGACAGAGACAAAATATGGCTACACCTTC
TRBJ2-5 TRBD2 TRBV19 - CASSIEVGSGSKETQYF TGTGCCAGTAGTATAGAGGTCGGTAGCGGGAGTAAAGAGACCCAGTACTTC
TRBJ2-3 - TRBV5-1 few CASSLSGAYRGDTQYF TGCGCCAGCAGCTTGTCCGGTGCGTACCGGGGCGATACGCAGTATTTT
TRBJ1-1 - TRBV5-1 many CASRTGTEAFF TGCGCCAGCAGGACGGGGACTGAAGCTTTCTTT
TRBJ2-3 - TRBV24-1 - CATSPTASTDTQYF TGTGCCACCAGTCCCACGGCCAGTACAGATACGCAGTATTTT
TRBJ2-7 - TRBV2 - CASRPLVYEQYF TGTGCCAGCAGACCACTAGTGTACGAGCAGTACTTC
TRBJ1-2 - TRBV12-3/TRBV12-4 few CASSYLPGHGYTF TGTGCCAGCAGTTACCTCCCAGGGCATGGCTACACCTTC
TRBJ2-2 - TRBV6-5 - CASSYSWNTGELFF TGTGCCAGCAGTTACTCATGGAACACCGGGGAGCTGTTTTTT
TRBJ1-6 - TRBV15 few CATSRVEGPLHF TGTGCCACCAGCAGAGTAGAGGGACCCCTCCACTTT
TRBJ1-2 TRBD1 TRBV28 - CASSPPLGQGSYTF TGTGCCAGCAGTCCGCCCTTAGGACAGGGCAGCTACACCTTC
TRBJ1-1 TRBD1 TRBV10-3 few CAINRGQMDTEAFF TGTGCCATAAACAGGGGGCAAATGGACACTGAAGCTTTCTTT
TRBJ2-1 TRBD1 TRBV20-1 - CSVPPDRGNEQFF TGCAGTGTTCCCCCGGACAGGGGGAATGAGCAGTTCTTC
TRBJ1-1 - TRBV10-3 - CAISDPRGLNTEAFF TGTGCCATCAGTGACCCGCGGGGGCTGAACACTGAAGCTTTCTTT
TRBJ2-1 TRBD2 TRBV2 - CASRYEKHTGGQNSYNEQFF TGTGCCAGCAGATACGAGAAACACACGGGAGGTCAAAACTCCTACAATGAGCAGTTCTTC
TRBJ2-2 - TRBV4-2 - CASSRMQGNTGELFF TGTGCCAGCAGCCGAATGCAGGGAAATACCGGGGAGCTGTTTTTT
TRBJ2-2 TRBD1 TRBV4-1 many CASSDRDRFTGELFF TGCGCCAGCAGCGACCGGGACAGGTTCACCGGGGAGCTGTTTTTT
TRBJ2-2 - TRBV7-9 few CASLPWRGAITGELFF TGTGCCAGCCTCCCCTGGCGGGGAGCGATTACCGGGGAGCTGTTTTTT
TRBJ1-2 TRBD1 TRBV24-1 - CATSDSPRGSGYTF TGTGCCACCAGTGATTCGCCCAGGGGGTCTGGCTACACCTTC
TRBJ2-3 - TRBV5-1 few CASNAYPGTTPRTQYF TGCGCCAGCAATGCATACCCCGGGACCACCCCTCGTACGCAGTATTTT
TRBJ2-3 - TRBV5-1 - CASSSIQGGGTDTQYF TGCGCCAGCAGCTCGATACAGGGCGGGGGCACAGATACGCAGTATTTT
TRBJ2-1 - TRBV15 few CATSARGGNEQFF TGTGCCACCAGCGCCAGGGGGGGGAATGAGCAGTTCTTC
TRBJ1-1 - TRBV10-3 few CAISFRSIGKNTEAFF TGTGCCATCAGTTTTCGTTCGATAGGGAAGAACACTGAAGCTTTCTTT
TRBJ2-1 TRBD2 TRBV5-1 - CASSLGTSGANEQFF TGCGCCAGCAGCTTAGGGACTAGCGGGGCTAATGAGCAGTTCTTC
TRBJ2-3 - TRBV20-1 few CSAREFPSSADTQYF TGCAGTGCTAGAGAGTTTCCTAGTTCTGCAGATACGCAGTATTTT
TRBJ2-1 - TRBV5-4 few CASSFSRGGNYNEQFF TGTGCCAGCAGCTTCAGCAGGGGAGGGAATTACAATGAGCAGTTCTTC
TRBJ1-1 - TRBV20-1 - CSASGGVGTEAFF TGCAGTGCTAGCGGCGGGGTGGGGACTGAAGCTTTCTTT
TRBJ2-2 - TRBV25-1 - CASTDKNTGELFF TGTGCCAGCACCGACAAGAACACCGGGGAGCTGTTTTTT